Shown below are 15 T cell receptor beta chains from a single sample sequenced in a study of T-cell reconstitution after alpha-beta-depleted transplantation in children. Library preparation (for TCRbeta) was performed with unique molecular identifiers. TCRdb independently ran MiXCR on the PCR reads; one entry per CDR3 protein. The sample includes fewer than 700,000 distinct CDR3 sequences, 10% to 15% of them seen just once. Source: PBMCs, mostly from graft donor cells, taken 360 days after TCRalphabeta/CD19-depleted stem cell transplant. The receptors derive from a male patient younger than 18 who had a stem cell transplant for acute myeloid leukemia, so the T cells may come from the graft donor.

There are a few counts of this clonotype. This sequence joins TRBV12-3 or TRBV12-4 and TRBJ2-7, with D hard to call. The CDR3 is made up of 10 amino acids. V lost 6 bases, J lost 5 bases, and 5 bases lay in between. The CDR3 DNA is TGTGCCAGCAGAGGTCACGAGCAGTACTTC. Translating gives CASRGHEQYF.

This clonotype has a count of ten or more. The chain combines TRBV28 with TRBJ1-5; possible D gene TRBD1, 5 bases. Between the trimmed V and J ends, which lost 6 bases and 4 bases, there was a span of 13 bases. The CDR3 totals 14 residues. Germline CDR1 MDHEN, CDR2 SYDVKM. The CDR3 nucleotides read TGTGCCAGCAGCCTTCTGAGACAGAATCAGCCCCAGCATTTT. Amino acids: CASSLLRQNQPQHF.

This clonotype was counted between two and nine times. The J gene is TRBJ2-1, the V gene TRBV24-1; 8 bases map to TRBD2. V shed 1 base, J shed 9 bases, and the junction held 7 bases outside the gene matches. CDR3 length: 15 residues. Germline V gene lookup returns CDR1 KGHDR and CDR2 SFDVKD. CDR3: CATSDFRTSISEQFF. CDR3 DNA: TGTGCCACCAGTGATTTTCGGACTAGCATCAGTGAGCAGTTCTTC.

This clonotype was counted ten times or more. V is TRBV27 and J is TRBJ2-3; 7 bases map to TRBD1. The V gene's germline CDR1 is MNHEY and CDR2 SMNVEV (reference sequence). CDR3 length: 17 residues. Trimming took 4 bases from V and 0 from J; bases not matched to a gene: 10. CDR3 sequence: CASSSPSSGQSTDTQYF. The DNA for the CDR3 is TGTGCCAGCAGTTCCCCCTCCTCGGGACAGAGCACAGATACGCAGTATTTT.

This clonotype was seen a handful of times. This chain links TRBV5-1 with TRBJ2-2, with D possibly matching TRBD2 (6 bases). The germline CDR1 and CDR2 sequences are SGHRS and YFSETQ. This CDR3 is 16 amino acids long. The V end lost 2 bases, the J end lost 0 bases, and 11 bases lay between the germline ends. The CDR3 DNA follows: TGCGCCAGCAGCTTTATGGGGACTTCGAACACCGGGGAGCTGTTTTTT. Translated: CASSFMGTSNTGELFF.

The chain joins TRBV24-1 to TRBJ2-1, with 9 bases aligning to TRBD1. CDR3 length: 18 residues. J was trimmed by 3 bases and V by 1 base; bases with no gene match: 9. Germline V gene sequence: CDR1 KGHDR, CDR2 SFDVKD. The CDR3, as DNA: TGTGCCACCAGTGATTTAAGGGGCGGGACAGGGATCTACAATGAGCAGTTCTTC. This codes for CATSDLRGGTGIYNEQFF.

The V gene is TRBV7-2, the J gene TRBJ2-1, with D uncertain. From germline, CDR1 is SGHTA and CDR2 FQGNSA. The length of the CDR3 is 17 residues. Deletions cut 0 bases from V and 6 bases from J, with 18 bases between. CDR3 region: CASSLARFPYSVNEQFF. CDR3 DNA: TGTGCCAGCAGCTTAGCCCGCTTCCCCTATTCTGTCAATGAGCAGTTCTTC.

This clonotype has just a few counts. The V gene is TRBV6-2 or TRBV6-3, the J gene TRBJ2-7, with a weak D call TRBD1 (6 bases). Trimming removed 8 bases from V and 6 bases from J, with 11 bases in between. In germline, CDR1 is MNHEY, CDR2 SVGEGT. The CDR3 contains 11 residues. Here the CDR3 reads CASDQGREQYF. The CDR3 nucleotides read TGTGCCAGCGACCAGGGGCGCGAGCAGTACTTC.

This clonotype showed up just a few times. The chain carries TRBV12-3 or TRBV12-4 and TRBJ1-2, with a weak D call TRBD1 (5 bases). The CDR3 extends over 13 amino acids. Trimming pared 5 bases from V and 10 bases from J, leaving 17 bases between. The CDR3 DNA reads TGTGCCAGCAGTCCCCAGGGCGTGGAAGTCTACACCTTC. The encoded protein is CASSPQGVEVYTF.

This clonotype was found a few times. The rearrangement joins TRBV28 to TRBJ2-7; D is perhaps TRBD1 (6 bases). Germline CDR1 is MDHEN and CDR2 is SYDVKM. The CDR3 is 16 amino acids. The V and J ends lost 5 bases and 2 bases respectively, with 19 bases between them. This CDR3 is CASSIAGLGTTYEQYF. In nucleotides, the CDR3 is TGTGCCAGCAGTATTGCCGGCCTGGGGACAACCTACGAGCAGTACTTC.

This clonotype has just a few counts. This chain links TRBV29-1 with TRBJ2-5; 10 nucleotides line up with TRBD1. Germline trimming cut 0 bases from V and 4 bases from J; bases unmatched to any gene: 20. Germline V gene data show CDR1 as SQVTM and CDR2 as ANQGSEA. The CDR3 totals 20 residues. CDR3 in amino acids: CSVEDPGGQGMTSARETQYF. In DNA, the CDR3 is TGCAGCGTTGAAGATCCAGGGGGACAGGGGATGACTTCTGCCCGAGAGACCCAGTACTTC.

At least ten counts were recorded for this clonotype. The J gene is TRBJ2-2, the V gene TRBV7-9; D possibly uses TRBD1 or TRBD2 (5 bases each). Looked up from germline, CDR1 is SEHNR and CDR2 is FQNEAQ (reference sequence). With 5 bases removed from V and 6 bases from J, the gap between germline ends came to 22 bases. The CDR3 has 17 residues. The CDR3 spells CASSPGWGRANAGELFF. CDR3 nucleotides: TGTGCCAGCAGCCCCGGGTGGGGACGGGCTAACGCCGGGGAGCTGTTTTTT. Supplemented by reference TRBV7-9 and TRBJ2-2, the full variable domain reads DTGVSQNPRHKITKRGQNVTFRCDPISEHNRLYWYRQTLGQGPEFLTYFQNEAQLEKSRLLSDRFSAERPKGSFSTLEIQRTEQGDSAMYLCASSPGWGRANAGELFFGEGSRLTVL.

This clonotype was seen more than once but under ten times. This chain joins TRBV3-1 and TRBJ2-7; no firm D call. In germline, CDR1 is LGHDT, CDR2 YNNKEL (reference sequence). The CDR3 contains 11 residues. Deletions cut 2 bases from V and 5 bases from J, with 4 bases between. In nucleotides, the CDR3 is TGTGCCAGCAGCCAATTGCACGAGCAGTACTTC. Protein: CASSQLHEQYF.

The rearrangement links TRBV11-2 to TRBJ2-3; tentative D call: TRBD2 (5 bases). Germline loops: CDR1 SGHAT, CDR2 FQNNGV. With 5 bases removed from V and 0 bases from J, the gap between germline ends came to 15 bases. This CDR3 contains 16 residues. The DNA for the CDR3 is TGTGCCAGCAGCCAACTGAGGGCCCCCAGCACAGATACGCAGTATTTT. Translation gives CASSQLRAPSTDTQYF.

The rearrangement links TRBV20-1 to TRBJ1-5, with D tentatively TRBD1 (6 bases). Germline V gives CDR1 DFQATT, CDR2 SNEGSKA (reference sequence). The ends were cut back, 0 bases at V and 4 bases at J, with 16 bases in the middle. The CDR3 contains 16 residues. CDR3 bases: TGCAGTGCTAGAGATCGGGGGAGGGGGAGGAATCAGCCCCAGCATTTT. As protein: CSARDRGRGRNQPQHF.